This T cell receptor (beta chain) was identified in a study of blood T cell repertoires in COVID-19. The wider study: Sites in the United States, Italy and Spain provided acute and convalescent COVID-19 samples. PBMCs, B-cell-depleted T cells, or T cells were the source of the cDNA or gDNA that made up the material.

The trim removed 7 bases at V and 10 bases at J, leaving 10 bases unmatched. Germline loops: CDR1 SNHLY, CDR2 FYNNEI. CDR3 length: 15 amino acids. In the authors' methods: It was from reference gene primer amplification that nucleated cell counts were estimated. Assay: immunoSEQ multiplex PCR; the TCRdb copy retains only in-frame clones and omits some. V and J calls and clone size come straight from that table; D and trimming were deduced from the DNA. This repertoire shows 32,000 or so clones, around 88% found once; its top ten account for approximately 6.8%. Sequenced material: peripheral blood. The sequence derives from a human donor in a cohort sampled during active COVID-19. This chain links TRBV2 with TRBJ1-6; TRBD1 agrees at 10 bases. This CDR3 reads CASIQTGTGASPLHF. The CDR3 DNA reads as TGTGCCAGCATACAAACCGGGACAGGGGCCTCACCCCTCCACTTT.